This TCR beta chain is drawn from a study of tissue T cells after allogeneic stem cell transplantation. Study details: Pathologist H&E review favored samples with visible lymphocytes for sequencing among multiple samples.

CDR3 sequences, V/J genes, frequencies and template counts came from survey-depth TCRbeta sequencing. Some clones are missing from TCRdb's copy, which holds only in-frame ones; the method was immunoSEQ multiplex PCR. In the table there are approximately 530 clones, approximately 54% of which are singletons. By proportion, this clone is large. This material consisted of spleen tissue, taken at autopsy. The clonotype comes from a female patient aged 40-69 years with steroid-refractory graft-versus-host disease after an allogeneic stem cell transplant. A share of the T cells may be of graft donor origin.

DNA for the CDR3: TGTGCCAGCTCACCGGGGCGCGATGAAAAACTGTTTTTT. Residues: CASSPGRDEKLFF. The chain has TRBV18 and TRBJ1-4; the D gene is possibly TRBD1 (5 bases). Trimming stripped 3 bases from V and 6 bases from J, with 8 bases between. The CDR3 is 13 amino acids. Per germline, CDR1 KGHSH and CDR2 LQKENI.